This TCR beta chain was recovered during a study of OX40 agonist ivuxolimab in advanced cancers. The length of the CDR3 is 15 residues. The V gene lost 2 bases and the J gene lost 1 base, with 11 bases spanning the gap. Germline assignment: CDR1 SGHTA and CDR2 FQGNSA. Measured with immunoSEQ multiplex PCR; TCRdb has only the in-frame clones, and not every one. The table lists just under 45,000 clones, 80% of them singletons. V and J are TRBV7-2 and TRBJ1-1, with TRBD1 as a possible D gene (6 bases). Sequencing was performed on CD4+ or CD8+ T cells sorted from blood, taken in a trial of the OX40 agonist ivuxolimab. The sequence came from an adult with an advanced solid tumor such as melanoma, head and neck, liver or kidney cancer. The CDR3 bases are TGTGCCAGCAGCTTAAATGGGGGGCGGAACACTGAAGCTTTCTTT. Its protein is CASSLNGGRNTEAFF.